These 3 T cell receptor beta chains originate from one sample sequenced in a study of blood T cell repertoires in COVID-19. Profiling relied on immunoSEQ multiplex PCR, and the TCRdb table lists in-frame clones only, not all of them. Of around 120,000 clones listed, roughly 90% are singletons. Source material: peripheral blood. These receptors all stem from a woman aged 60-75 years with COVID-19, enrolled during active disease.

The chain employs TRBV18 and TRBJ1-5; D ambiguous. Trimming stripped 6 bases from V and 7 bases from J, with 13 bases between. The germline CDR1 and CDR2 sequences are KGHSH and LQKENI. This CDR3 contains 13 residues. The CDR3 region has the DNA TGTGCCAGCTCTCCTTCTGGTGGCCAGCCCCAGCATTTT. This sequence encodes CASSPSGGQPQHF.

The rearrangement joins TRBV7-2 to TRBJ1-1; D possibly corresponds to TRBD1 (6 bases). V dropped 4 bases and J dropped 0 bases, with 9 bases sitting between them. The CDR3 loop spans 14 amino acids. In germline, CDR1 is SGHTA, CDR2 FQGNSA. The chain's CDR3 is CASSSGQMNTEAFF. DNA of the CDR3: TGTGCCAGCAGCTCTGGACAGATGAACACTGAAGCTTTCTTT. The full variable domain, rest sourced from reference TRBV7-2 and TRBJ1-1, is GAGVSQSPSNKVTEKGKDVELRCDPISGHTALYWYRQSLGQGLEFLIYFQGNSAPDKSGLPSDRFSAERTGGSVSTLTIQRTQQEDSAVYLCASSSGQMNTEAFFGQGTRLTVV.

J is TRBJ2-1 and V is TRBV9; possible D gene TRBD1, 6 bases. CDR1 is SGDLS and CDR2 is YYNGEE in the germline V gene. The CDR3 totals 15 residues. Deletions cut 0 bases from V and 9 bases from J, with 16 bases between. CDR3 in amino acids: CASSVGQGRRGEQFF. The CDR3 nucleotides are TGTGCCAGCAGCGTAGGGCAGGGGCGCCGTGGTGAGCAGTTCTTC.